These 4 T cell receptor beta chains share one sample of origin, sequenced in a study of OX40 agonist ivuxolimab in advanced cancers. The assay was immunoSEQ multiplex PCR, and TCRdb's table has in-frame clones only and misses some. The table records 55,000 to 80,000 clones, 86% of them present only once. The source was CD4+ or CD8+ T cells sorted from blood, collected in a trial of the OX40 agonist ivuxolimab. All receptors come from an adult with an advanced solid tumor such as melanoma, head and neck, liver or kidney cancer.

This clone has only a few counts. The chain employs TRBV2 and TRBJ1-1; D ambiguous. Per germline, CDR1 SNHLY and CDR2 FYNNEI. Between the trimmed V and J ends, which lost 6 bases and 3 bases, there was a span of 29 bases. The CDR3 has 19 amino acids. CDR3 sequence (DNA): TGTGCCAGCAGGCCTATTTCTTCGACCTACCGGAAATCGGACACTGAAGCTTTCTTT. Residues: CASRPISSTYRKSDTEAFF.

This clone turned up a few times. The chain recombines TRBV23-1 with TRBJ2-5, with TRBD1 as a possible D gene (6 bases). TRBV23-1 is designated an ORF whose function remains uncertain. V lost 5 bases and J lost 3, with 13 bases in between. The CDR3 has 14 amino acids. Written as DNA, the CDR3 is TGCGCCAGCAGTTTTCACAGGGTAGAAGAGACCCAGTACTTC. This translates into CASSFHRVEETQYF.

This clone was recorded once. This CDR3 reads CASSFGAGPRRETQYF. In nucleotides, the CDR3 is TGTGCCAGCAGTTTTGGGGCAGGCCCGCGCAGGGAGACCCAGTACTTC. The chain employs TRBV28 and TRBJ2-5; a possible D gene is TRBD1 (5 bases). The germline gives CDR1 MDHEN, CDR2 SYDVKM. CDR3 length: 16 residues. Trimming removed 3 bases from V and 5 bases from J, with 19 bases in between.

This chain connects TRBV9 to TRBJ2-1; 9 bases are a match to TRBD1. Losses at the gene ends were 4 bases for V and 12 bases for J; bases not matched to a gene: 11. This CDR3 has 14 residues. The germline CDR1 and CDR2 sequences are SGDLS and YYNGEE. The CDR3 nucleotides read TGTGCCAGCAGCATCGGGACAGGGATGGTAGGGCAGTTCTTC. The encoded protein is CASSIGTGMVGQFF.